Below are 6 T cell receptor beta chains sequenced from a single sample in a study of OX40 agonist ivuxolimab in advanced cancers. Measured with immunoSEQ multiplex PCR; TCRdb has only the in-frame clones, and not every one. Altogether tens of thousands of clones are present, more than 80% being singletons, with the ten largest covering 2% to 2.5%. Sample: CD4+ or CD8+ T cells sorted from blood, taken in a trial of the OX40 agonist ivuxolimab. All receptors come from an adult with an advanced solid tumor such as melanoma, head and neck, liver or kidney cancer.

This chain joins TRBV6-5 and TRBJ1-3; perhaps TRBD1 as D (6 bases). Trimming shortened V by 4 bases and J by 4 bases, and 14 bases separated the two germline ends. The CDR3 runs to 15 residues. Germline V lookup: CDR1 MNHEY, CDR2 SVGAGI. CDR3 region: CASSSRQVQGNTIYF. CDR3 sequence (DNA): TGTGCCAGCAGTTCTCGACAGGTCCAAGGAAACACCATATATTTT.

The J gene is TRBJ1-3, the V gene TRBV18; 8 bases fit TRBD1. The CDR3 has 15 amino acids. The V segment lost 3 bases and the J segment 0 bases; nucleotides outside the gene matches: 1. CDR1 and CDR2 from the germline V gene are KGHSH and LQKENI. DNA for the CDR3: TGTGCCAGCTCACCCGGGACAGGCTCTGGAAACACCATATATTTT. It encodes CASSPGTGSGNTIYF.

This clone has just a few counts. The chain links TRBV10-3 to TRBJ1-1, with TRBD1 as a possible D gene (6 bases). Trimming stripped 2 bases from V and 0 bases from J, with 10 bases between. The germline V gene has CDR1 ENHRY and CDR2 SYGVKD. This CDR3 comprises 15 residues. The CDR3 coding sequence is TGTGCCATCAGTGAGATGACAGGTATGAACACTGAAGCTTTCTTT. Amino acid sequence: CAISEMTGMNTEAFF.

CDR3 residues: CASSLITGTGTLYTQYF. The CDR3 bases are TGCGCCAGCAGCTTGATTACCGGGACAGGAACGCTTTATACGCAGTATTTT. The chain links TRBV5-1 to TRBJ2-3; 8 positions agree with TRBD1. V lost 1 base and J lost 7; bases outside the gene matches: 14. This CDR3 has 17 residues. Germline V CDR1 and CDR2: SGHRS, YFSETQ.

This clone has only one observation. V is TRBV6-5 and J is TRBJ2-1; D might be TRBD1 (5 bases). Germline CDR1 MNHEY, CDR2 SVGAGI. V gave up 6 bases and J gave up 7 bases, with 16 bases separating them. This CDR3 contains 14 residues. The DNA of the CDR3 is TGTGCCAGCAGACTTGGACAAGGGTCTAATGAGCAGTTCTTC. Amino acids: CASRLGQGSNEQFF.

The rearrangement uses TRBV19 and TRBJ2-5; the D gene is possibly TRBD1 (5 bases). Trimming took 5 bases from V and 5 from J, leaving 9 bases between them. This CDR3 is built from 12 residues. Germline lookup yields CDR1 LNHDA and CDR2 SQIVND (reference sequence). CDR3 region: CASSSGLETQYF. In DNA, the CDR3 is TGTGCCAGTAGTTCAGGGTTGGAGACCCAGTACTTC.